What follows are 4 T cell receptor beta chains derived from one specimen sequenced in a study of response to subunit inactivated influenza vaccine. TCRdb reanalysed the RT-PCR reads using MiXCR and keeps one entry per CDR3 protein. The data contain 600,000 to 700,000 distinct CDR3 sequences, 12% to 15% of them singletons. The sequencing here drew on PBMCs from blood, taken 14 days before vaccination. The receptors derive from a man aged 45-60 years who received an inactivated influenza vaccine.

This clonotype has only a few counts. The V call is TRBV4-2, the J call TRBJ1-5; possibly TRBD1 for D (5 bases). Germline values: CDR1 LGHNA, CDR2 YNFKEQ. Trimming took 1 base from V and 9 from J, leaving 19 bases between them. This CDR3 has 16 residues. Here the CDR3 reads CASSQVDSPGSPPQHF. CDR3 DNA: TGTGCCAGCAGCCAAGTCGACAGTCCCGGTTCCCCGCCCCAGCATTTT.

This clonotype turned up a few times. The chain recombines TRBV4-1 with TRBJ2-7, with D tentatively TRBD2 (5 bases). Trimming took off 6 bases at V and 2 bases at J, with 11 bases between the two ends. The CDR3 has 13 amino acids. The V gene's germline CDR1 is MGHRA and CDR2 YSYEKL. CDR3 protein: CASSRTTTYEQYF. For the CDR3, the DNA is TGCGCCAGCAGTCGGACGACTACCTACGAGCAGTACTTC.

This clonotype has a count of ten or more. The chain uses TRBV11-2 and TRBJ2-1, with 7 nucleotides matching TRBD1. The V gene end was trimmed by 4 bases and the J gene end by 4 bases; junction bases not matched to a gene: 7. CDR1 and CDR2 from the germline V gene are SGHAT and FQNNGV. The CDR3 spans 15 residues. CDR3 in amino acids: CASSYRGYLYNEQFF. DNA for the CDR3: TGTGCCAGCAGCTACAGGGGATACCTATACAATGAGCAGTTCTTC.

The gene calls are TRBV7-9 and TRBJ1-1, with D possibly being TRBD1 (6 bases). V was trimmed by 0 bases and J by 3 bases, leaving 11 bases between them. Germline values: CDR1 SEHNR, CDR2 FQNEAQ (reference sequence). The CDR3 is made up of 15 amino acids. CDR3 in amino acids: CASSLATGAYTEAFF. Here the CDR3 DNA reads TGTGCCAGCAGCTTAGCGACGGGGGCATACACTGAAGCTTTCTTT.